The entry below gives a single T cell receptor beta chain sequence along with its context. Here immunoSEQ multiplex PCR was the method, and the copy in TCRdb shows in-frame clones only, minus some. The sample has 53,000 or so clones; 75% to 90% are singletons. Deletions cut 3 bases from V and 1 base from J, with 4 bases between. The CDR3 runs 12 residues. Germline loops: CDR1 SGHDN, CDR2 FVKESK. The sample is drawn from a study of control samples from healthy donors and cancer patients. The sample comprised PBMCs. This rearrangement joins TRBV14 to TRBJ2-7; D is ambiguous. The receptor's source is a man aged 60-69 years with head and neck cancer. Written as DNA, the CDR3 is TGTGCCAGCAGCCAGTGGTCCTACGAGCAGTACTTC. It specifies CASSQWSYEQYF.